This T cell receptor beta chain was recovered during a study of sequential checkpoint blockade in melanoma. The wider study: Randomization was 1:1 between first-line nivolumab→ipilimumab and ipilimumab→nivolumab. Each arm's sequence ended with maintenance nivolumab.

Losses at the gene ends were 2 bases for V and 6 bases for J; bases not matched to a gene: 1. The CDR3 covers 13 residues. Per the germline V gene, CDR1 is LNHDA and CDR2 is SQIVND (reference sequence). The assay was immunoSEQ multiplex PCR, and TCRdb's table has in-frame clones only and misses some. The repertoire holds approximately 15,000 clones, with roughly 80% as singletons. Described treatment: randomized to nivolumab then ipilimumab (arm A) or the reverse (arm B). None of the patients previously received DNA-damaging chemotherapy. This receptor was taken from a human donor with melanoma. The material sequenced was CD8+ T cells sorted from blood (inferred from file names), taken from a patient given nivolumab and ipilimumab in sequence. The V and J genes are TRBV19 and TRBJ1-5; TRBD1 matches 7 bases. The CDR3 region is CASSIRGPQPQHF. The CDR3 nucleotides read TGTGCCAGTAGTATAAGGGGGCCTCAGCCCCAGCATTTT.